This T cell receptor (beta chain) came from a study of OX40 agonist ivuxolimab in advanced cancers. CDR3 size: 16 residues. Deletions cut 5 bases from V and 4 bases from J, with 19 bases between. Germline values: CDR1 LNHDA, CDR2 SQIVND (reference sequence). Sequenced by immunoSEQ multiplex PCR; TCRdb stores in-frame clones only, minus some. Among around 82,000 clones listed, 70% to 90% were seen once. The sample in question was CD4+ or CD8+ T cells sorted from blood, obtained in a trial of the OX40 agonist ivuxolimab. V usage is TRBV19 and J usage is TRBJ2-3; no definite D call. The clonotype originates from an adult with an advanced solid tumor such as melanoma, head and neck, liver or kidney cancer. The CDR3 coding sequence is TGTGCCAGTAGTGGCGCCGGCCGCCAGCTTCCAGATACGCAGTATTTT. Protein sequence: CASSGAGRQLPDTQYF.